This T cell receptor beta chain comes out of a study of T cell responses to AZD1222 COVID-19 vaccine. The study's findings and limits: No day 14 peak samples; only post-peak repertoires were characterized.

Generated by immunoSEQ multiplex PCR, the TCRdb table keeps only in-frame clones and is missing some. The sample contains about 100,000 clones, 88% of which appear only once. The CDR3 length is 15 residues. Germline-derived CDR1 and CDR2 are SGHNT and YENEEA. V was pared by 4 bases and J by 3 bases, with 15 bases between. Regarding this clone: The antigen is unknown.

The specimen was peripheral blood, collected on day 0 of AZD1222 vaccination. The genes are TRBV11-3 and TRBJ1-2; maybe TRBD1 (5 bases). This receptor was taken from an adult in good health. The CDR3 loop is CASSSGEGTYYGYTF. The CDR3 region has the DNA TGTGCCAGCAGCTCCGGGGAGGGGACCTACTATGGCTACACCTTC.